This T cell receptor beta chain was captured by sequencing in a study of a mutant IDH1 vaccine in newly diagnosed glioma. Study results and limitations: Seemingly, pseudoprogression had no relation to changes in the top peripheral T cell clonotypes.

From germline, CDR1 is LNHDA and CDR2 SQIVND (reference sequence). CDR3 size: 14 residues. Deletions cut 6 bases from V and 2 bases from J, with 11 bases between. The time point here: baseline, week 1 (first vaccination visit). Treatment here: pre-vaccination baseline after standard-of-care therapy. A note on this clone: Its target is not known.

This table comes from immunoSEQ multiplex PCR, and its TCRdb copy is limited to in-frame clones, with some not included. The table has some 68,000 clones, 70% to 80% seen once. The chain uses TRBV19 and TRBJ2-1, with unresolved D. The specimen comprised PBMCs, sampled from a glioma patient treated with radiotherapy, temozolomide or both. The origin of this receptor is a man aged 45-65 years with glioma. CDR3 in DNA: TGTGCCAGTAGGCCGGGCGCCGCCTACAATGAGCAGTTCTTC. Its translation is CASRPGAAYNEQFF. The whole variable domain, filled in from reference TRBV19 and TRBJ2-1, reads DGGITQSPKYLFRKEGQNVTLSCEQNLNHDAMYWYRQDPGQGLRLIYYSQIVNDFQKGDIAEGYSVSREKKESFPLTVTSAQKNPTAFYLCASRPGAAYNEQFFGPGTRLTVL.